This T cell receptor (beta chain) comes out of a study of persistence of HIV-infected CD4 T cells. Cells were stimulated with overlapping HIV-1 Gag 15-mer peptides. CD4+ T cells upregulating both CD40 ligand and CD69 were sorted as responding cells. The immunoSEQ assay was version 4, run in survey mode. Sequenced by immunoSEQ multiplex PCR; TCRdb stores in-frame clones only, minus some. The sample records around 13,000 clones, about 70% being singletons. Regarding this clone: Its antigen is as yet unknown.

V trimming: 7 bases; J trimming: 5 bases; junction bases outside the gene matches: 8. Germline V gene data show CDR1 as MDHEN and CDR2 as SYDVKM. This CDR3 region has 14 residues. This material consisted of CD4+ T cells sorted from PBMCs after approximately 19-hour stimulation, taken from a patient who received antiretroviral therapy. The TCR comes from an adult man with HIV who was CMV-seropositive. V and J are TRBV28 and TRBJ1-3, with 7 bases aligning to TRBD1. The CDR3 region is CASTPPGQRNTIYF. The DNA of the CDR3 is TGTGCCAGCACCCCACCGGGACAGAGAAACACCATATATTTT.